This paragraph reports one T cell receptor (beta chain). This sample stems from a study of blood T cells in healthy people across ages. It was with a sample-barcoded 5' primer and a J-beta primer mix that a second PCR of roughly 7 to 12 cycles was run. Each CDR3 protein is one row after TCRdb ran MiXCR on the 5' RACE reads. The table includes about 930,000 distinct CDR3 sequences, roughly 29% detected once. These data are also associated with another study on T cells of mothers and their children.

The sequenced sample was blood. This receptor was taken from a woman aged 35 to 49 in good health.

The DNA for the CDR3 is TGCAGCGTTGTATCTCCCCAAGCCCACCCCAGTGAAGCTTTCTTT. It specifies CSVVSPQAHPSEAFF. The gene calls are TRBV29-1 and TRBJ1-1; no clear D. This CDR3 is 15 amino acids long. The V gene's germline CDR1 is SQVTM and CDR2 ANQGSEA. V lost 4 bases, J lost 7 bases, and 22 bases lay in between.